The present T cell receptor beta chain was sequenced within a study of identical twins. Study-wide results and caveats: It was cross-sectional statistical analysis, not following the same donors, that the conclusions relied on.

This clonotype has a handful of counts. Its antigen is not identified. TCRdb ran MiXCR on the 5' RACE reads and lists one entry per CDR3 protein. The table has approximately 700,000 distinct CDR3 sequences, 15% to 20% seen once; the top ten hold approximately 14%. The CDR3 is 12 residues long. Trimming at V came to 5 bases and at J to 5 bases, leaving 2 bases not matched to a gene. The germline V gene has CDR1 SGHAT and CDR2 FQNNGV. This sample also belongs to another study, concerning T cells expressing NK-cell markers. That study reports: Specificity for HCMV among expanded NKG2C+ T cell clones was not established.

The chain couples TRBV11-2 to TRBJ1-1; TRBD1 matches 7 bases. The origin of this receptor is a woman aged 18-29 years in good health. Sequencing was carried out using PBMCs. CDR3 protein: CASSPGQTEAFF. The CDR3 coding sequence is TGTGCCAGCAGCCCGGGACAGACTGAAGCTTTCTTT.